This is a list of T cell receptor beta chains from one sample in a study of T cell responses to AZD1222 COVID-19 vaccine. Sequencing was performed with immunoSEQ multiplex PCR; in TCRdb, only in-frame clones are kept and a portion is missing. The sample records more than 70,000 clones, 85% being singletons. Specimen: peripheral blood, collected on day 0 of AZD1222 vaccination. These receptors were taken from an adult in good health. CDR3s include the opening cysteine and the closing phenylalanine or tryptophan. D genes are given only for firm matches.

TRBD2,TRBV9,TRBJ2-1,CASSKGLAGVYNEQFF
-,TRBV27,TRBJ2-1,CASSSAQGFYNEQFF
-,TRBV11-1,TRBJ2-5,CASSSGGTQYF
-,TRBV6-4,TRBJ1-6,CASSRRVNSPLHF
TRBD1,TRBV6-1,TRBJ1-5,CASSEGTGWNQPQHF
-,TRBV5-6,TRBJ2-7,CASSLEGVAYEQYF
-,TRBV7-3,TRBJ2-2,CASSPGAGTGELFF
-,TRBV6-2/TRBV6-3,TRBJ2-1,CASSTHNDEQFF
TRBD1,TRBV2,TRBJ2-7,CASTVQGQGFYEQYF
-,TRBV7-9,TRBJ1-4,CASSRTFEKLFF
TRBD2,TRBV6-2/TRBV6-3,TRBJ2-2,CASSYPVATGGYTGELFF
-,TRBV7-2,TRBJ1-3,CASSQVLMAGNTIYF
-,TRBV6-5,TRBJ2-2,CASLQQEHTGELFF
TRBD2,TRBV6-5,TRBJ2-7,CASSYVRGVGEQYF
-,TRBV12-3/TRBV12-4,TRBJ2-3,CASTNRGGTQYF
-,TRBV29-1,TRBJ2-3,CSVEGGRGWGTDTQYF
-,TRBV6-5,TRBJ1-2,CASRDLGYGYTF
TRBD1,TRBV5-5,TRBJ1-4,CASSLVGQRNEKLFF
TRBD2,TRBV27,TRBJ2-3,CASTPWGLASDTQYF
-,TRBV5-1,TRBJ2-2,CASSLIARTHTGELFF
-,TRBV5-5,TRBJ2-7,CASSLSALIYEQYF
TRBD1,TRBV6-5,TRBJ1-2,CASSRTGGGYTF
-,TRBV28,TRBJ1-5,CASSLGGRSNQPQHF
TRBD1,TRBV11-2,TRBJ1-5,CASSPTGNNQPQHF
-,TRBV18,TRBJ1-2,CASSPKTNPTNYGYTF
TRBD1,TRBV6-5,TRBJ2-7,CASSTGGQGVTHF
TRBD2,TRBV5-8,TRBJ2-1,CASSSTGTSSYNEQFF
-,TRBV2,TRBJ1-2,CASQGLAGYGYTF
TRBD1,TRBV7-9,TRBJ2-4,CASSLSGQGGDIQYF
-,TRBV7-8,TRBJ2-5,CASSLGLGNQETQYF
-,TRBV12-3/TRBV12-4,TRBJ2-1,CASSRKGNNEQFF
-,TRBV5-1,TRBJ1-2,CASSLGGDRYGYTF
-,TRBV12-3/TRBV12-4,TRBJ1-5,CASSQGYAQPQHF
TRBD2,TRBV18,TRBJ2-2,CASSLQTSENTGELFF
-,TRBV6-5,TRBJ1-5,CASRDGYSNQPQHF
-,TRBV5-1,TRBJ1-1,CASSPGAPNTEAFF
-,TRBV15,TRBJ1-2,CATSRDRTAYGYTF
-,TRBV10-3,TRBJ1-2,CAISDSYGYTF